This TCR beta chain derives from a study of T cell changes during pregnancy in multiple sclerosis. Here immunoSEQ multiplex PCR was the method, and the copy in TCRdb shows in-frame clones only, minus some. The data contain approximately 21,000 clones, roughly 91% of them singletons. Germline CDR1 LNHDA, CDR2 SQIVND (reference sequence). CDR3 length equals 15 residues. V trimming: 3 bases; J trimming: 8 bases; junction bases outside the gene matches: 8. Here the sequenced sample was CD8+ T cells from peripheral blood mononuclear cells, taken in the first trimester of pregnancy. This TCR derives from a female donor with multiple sclerosis, enrolled in a pregnancy study. This chain links TRBV19 with TRBJ2-1; 9 bases are shared with TRBD2. CDR3 residues: CASSIWREGRDEQFF. CDR3 in DNA: TGTGCCAGTAGTATCTGGCGGGAGGGCCGGGATGAGCAGTTCTTC. Full variable domain (outside the CDR3, taken from reference TRBV19 and TRBJ2-1): DGGITQSPKYLFRKEGQNVTLSCEQNLNHDAMYWYRQDPGQGLRLIYYSQIVNDFQKGDIAEGYSVSREKKESFPLTVTSAQKNPTAFYLCASSIWREGRDEQFFGPGTRLTVL.